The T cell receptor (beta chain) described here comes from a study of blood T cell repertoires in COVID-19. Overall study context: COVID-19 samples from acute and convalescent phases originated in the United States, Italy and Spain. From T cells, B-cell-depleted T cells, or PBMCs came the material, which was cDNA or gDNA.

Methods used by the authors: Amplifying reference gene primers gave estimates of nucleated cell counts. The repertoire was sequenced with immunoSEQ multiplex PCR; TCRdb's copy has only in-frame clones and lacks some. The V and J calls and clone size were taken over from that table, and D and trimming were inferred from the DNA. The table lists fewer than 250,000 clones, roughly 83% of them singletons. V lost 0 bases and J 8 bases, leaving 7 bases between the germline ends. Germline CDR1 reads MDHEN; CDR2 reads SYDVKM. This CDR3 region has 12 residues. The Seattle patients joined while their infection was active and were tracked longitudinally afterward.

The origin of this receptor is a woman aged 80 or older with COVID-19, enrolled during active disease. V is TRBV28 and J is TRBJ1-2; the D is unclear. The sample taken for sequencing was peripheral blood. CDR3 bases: TGTGCCAGCAGTTTATGGGGCGTCGGCTACACCTTC. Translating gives CASSLWGVGYTF.